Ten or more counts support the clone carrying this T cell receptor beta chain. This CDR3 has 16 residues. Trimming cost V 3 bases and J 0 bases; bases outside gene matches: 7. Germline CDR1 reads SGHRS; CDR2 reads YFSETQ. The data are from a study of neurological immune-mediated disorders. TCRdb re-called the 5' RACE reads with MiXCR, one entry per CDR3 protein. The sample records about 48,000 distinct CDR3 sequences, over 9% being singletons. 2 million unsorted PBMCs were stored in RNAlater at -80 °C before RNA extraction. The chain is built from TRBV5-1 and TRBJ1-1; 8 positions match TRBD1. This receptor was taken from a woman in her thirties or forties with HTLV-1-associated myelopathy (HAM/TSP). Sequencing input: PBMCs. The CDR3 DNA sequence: TGCGCCAGCAGCTCAACCGGGACAGGTCTGAACACTGAAGCTTTCTTT. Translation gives CASSSTGTGLNTEAFF.